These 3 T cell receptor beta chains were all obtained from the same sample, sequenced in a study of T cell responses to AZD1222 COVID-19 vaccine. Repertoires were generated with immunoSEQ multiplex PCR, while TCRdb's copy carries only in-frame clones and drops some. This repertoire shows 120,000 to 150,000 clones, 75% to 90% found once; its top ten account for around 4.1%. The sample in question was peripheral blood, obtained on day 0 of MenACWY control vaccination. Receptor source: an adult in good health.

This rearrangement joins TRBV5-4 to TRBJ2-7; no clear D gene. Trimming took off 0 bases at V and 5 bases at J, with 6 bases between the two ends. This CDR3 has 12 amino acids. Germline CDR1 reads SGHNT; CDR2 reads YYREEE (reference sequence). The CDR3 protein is CASSLDSNEQYF. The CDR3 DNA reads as TGTGCCAGCAGCTTGGACAGCAACGAGCAGTACTTC.

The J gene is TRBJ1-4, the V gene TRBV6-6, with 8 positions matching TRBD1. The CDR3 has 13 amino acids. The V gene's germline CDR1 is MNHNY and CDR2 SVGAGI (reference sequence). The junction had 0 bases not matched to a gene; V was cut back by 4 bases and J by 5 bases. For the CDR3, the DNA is TGTGCCAGCAGTTGGACAGGGAATGAAAAACTGTTTTTT. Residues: CASSWTGNEKLFF.

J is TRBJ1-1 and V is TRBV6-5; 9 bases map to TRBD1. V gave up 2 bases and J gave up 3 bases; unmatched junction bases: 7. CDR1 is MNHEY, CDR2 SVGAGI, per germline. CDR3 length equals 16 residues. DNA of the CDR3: TGTGCCAGCAGTTACCTACAGGGGGCGGGATACACTGAAGCTTTCTTT. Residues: CASSYLQGAGYTEAFF.